This note documents a single TCR beta chain sequence. Germline V gene sequence: CDR1 LGHNA, CDR2 YNFKEQ. The ends were cut back, 4 bases at V and 0 bases at J, with 10 bases in the middle. The CDR3 has 16 amino acids. The sample is drawn from a study of control samples from healthy donors and cancer patients. Method: immunoSEQ multiplex PCR; TCRdb's copy keeps in-frame clones and lacks some. The table has more than 150,000 clones, approximately 92% seen once. V and J are TRBV4-2 and TRBJ2-6; D gene unclear. Input material: blood. The sequence came from a man in his late teens or twenties in good health. In DNA, the CDR3 is TGTGCCAGCAGCCCCGGACGGAGCTCTGGGGCCAACGTCCTGACTTTC. Encoded protein: CASSPGRSSGANVLTF.